What follows are 14 T cell receptor beta chains derived from one specimen sequenced in a study of cytomegalovirus exposure and HLA in healthy donors. Amplification used 60 Vbeta primers and 13 Jbeta primers. The repertoire was sequenced with immunoSEQ multiplex PCR; TCRdb's copy has only in-frame clones and lacks some. The table includes 110,000 or so clones, 76% detected once. Material: PBMCs. The receptor set was obtained from a man between 40 and 49 years old in good health and CMV-seropositive.

In this sample, this clone turned up a few times. The V gene is TRBV30, the J gene TRBJ2-7; D remains unclear. V was cut by 4 bases and J by 0 bases, with 10 bases left in between. This CDR3 has 13 residues. Germline lookup yields CDR1 GTSNPN and CDR2 SVGIG (reference sequence). The DNA of the CDR3 is TGTGCCTGGACTAAGACTGACTCCTACGAGCAGTACTTC. It yields the protein CAWTKTDSYEQYF.

The chain has TRBV7-9 and TRBJ2-2; D is perhaps TRBD1 (8 bases). The V end lost 2 bases, the J end lost 4 bases, and 14 bases lay between the germline ends. The CDR3 spans 16 residues. Germline V gene sequence: CDR1 SEHNR, CDR2 FQNEAQ (reference sequence). CDR3 coding DNA: TGTGCCAGCAGCTTACAGGGGGCGGGGGCCACCGGGGAGCTGTTTTTT. Residues: CASSLQGAGATGELFF.

In this sample, this clone turned up once. The gene calls are TRBV4-3 and TRBJ2-7, with 7 bases identical to TRBD1. V dropped 2 bases and J dropped 6; count of bases not matched to a gene: 7. The CDR3 runs to 14 residues. CDR1 and CDR2 (germline): LGHNA, YSLEER. CDR3 region: CASSQRTGKAEQYF. The CDR3 nucleotides are TGCGCCAGCAGCCAACGGACAGGAAAAGCCGAGCAGTACTTC.

The gene calls are TRBV7-9 and TRBJ2-3, with 10 bases lining up with TRBD2. The CDR3 runs to 17 residues. The germline CDR1 and CDR2 sequences are SEHNR and FQNEAQ (reference sequence). The junction had 9 bases not matched to a gene; V was cut back by 1 base and J by 5 bases. CDR3: CASSLDVLAGVQDTQYF. In DNA, the CDR3 is TGTGCCAGCAGCTTAGACGTTCTAGCGGGGGTACAAGATACGCAGTATTTT. Full variable domain (missing parts from reference TRBV7-9 and TRBJ2-3): DTGVSQNPRHKITKRGQNVTFRCDPISEHNRLYWYRQTLGQGPEFLTYFQNEAQLEKSRLLSDRFSAERPKGSFSTLEIQRTEQGDSAMYLCASSLDVLAGVQDTQYFGPGTRLTVL.

This clone was picked up a small number of times. This sequence joins TRBV27 and TRBJ2-2, with 9 bases that match TRBD2. Germline trimming cut 2 bases from V and 9 bases from J; bases unmatched to any gene: 7. The CDR3 covers 15 residues. The germline V gene has CDR1 MNHEY and CDR2 SMNVEV (reference sequence). The CDR3 spells CASSLGLAGLRELFF. CDR3 in DNA: TGTGCCAGCAGTTTAGGGCTAGCGGGACTGAGGGAGCTGTTTTTT.

Regarding this clone: This CDR3 is also generated by other DNA sequences in the sample. The V gene is TRBV28, the J gene TRBJ2-5; 7 bases align to TRBD2. The CDR3 totals 13 residues. Germline lookup yields CDR1 MDHEN and CDR2 SYDVKM. V lost 3 bases and J lost 4; bases outside the gene matches: 2. The CDR3 DNA is TGTGCCAGCAGTTTGGGAGGGCTAGAGACCCAGTACTTC. Protein product: CASSLGGLETQYF.

Only a few counts were recorded for this clone. V usage is TRBV20-1 and J usage is TRBJ2-3; D uncertain. Per the germline V gene, CDR1 is DFQATT and CDR2 is SNEGSKA (reference sequence). The V and J ends lost 5 bases and 3 bases respectively, with 3 bases between them. CDR3 length: 10 residues. The CDR3 here is CSAQTDTQYF. The DNA for the CDR3 is TGCAGTGCTCAGACAGATACGCAGTATTTT.

The V and J genes are TRBV11-2 and TRBJ2-7, with TRBD2 identical over 10 bases. With V trimmed by 0 bases and J by 6 bases, 5 bases remained unmatched. This CDR3 contains 15 residues. The germline CDR1 and CDR2 sequences are SGHAT and FQNNGV. CDR3: CASSLERLAGAEQYF. CDR3 nucleotide sequence: TGTGCCAGCAGCTTAGAGAGGCTAGCGGGAGCCGAGCAGTACTTC.

Comment on this clone: The junction differs from germline at one of its ends, possibly a read error. This sequence joins TRBV7-7 and TRBJ2-7; D unclear. The CDR3 sequence is 14 residues long. Germline V gene lookup returns CDR1 SSHAT and CDR2 FNYEAQ (reference sequence). The CDR3 loop reads CASSLVSVSYEQYF. Written as DNA, the CDR3 is TGTGCTAGCAGCTTAGTGTCGGTTTCCTACGAGCAGTACTTC.

This chain uses TRBV5-6 with TRBJ2-3, with 7 bases aligning to TRBD2. The germline CDR1 and CDR2 sequences are SGHDT and YYEEEE. The J segment lost 2 bases and the V segment lost 4 bases, leaving 13 bases of the junction unmatched. The CDR3 consists of 17 residues. The CDR3 region has the DNA TGTGCCAGCAGCGGGGGGGATACGGGTCGATTCACAGATACGCAGTATTTT. The encoded protein is CASSGGDTGRFTDTQYF.

This clone was seen just once. The chain links TRBV5-8 to TRBJ1-6, with D perhaps TRBD1 (5 bases). The length of the CDR3 is 16 residues. Deletions cut 2 bases from V and 6 bases from J, with 15 bases between. Germline CDR1 SGHTS, CDR2 YDEGEE. Here the CDR3 DNA reads TGTGCCAGCAGCTTAAGGGGACTTTTATTTAATTCACCCCTCCACTTT. As protein: CASSLRGLLFNSPLHF.

The chain recombines TRBV5-6 with TRBJ2-7; a weak D match, TRBD2 (7 bases). This CDR3 region has 15 residues. V gave up 5 bases and J gave up 6 bases, with 21 bases separating them. Per germline, CDR1 SGHDT and CDR2 YYEEEE. CDR3 nucleotides: TGTGCCAGCAGTAAAGGGGCGGGGGCCACGGGCGAGCAGTACTTC. Its protein product is CASSKGAGATGEQYF.

A note on this clone: The junction differs from germline at one of its ends, possibly a read error. The CDR3 DNA is TGTGCCTGGGGGAGACTAGCGGGGGACGAGCAGCACTTC. This encodes CAWGRLAGDEQHF. J is TRBJ2-7 and V is TRBV30; 12 positions agree with TRBD2. The CDR3 length is 13 residues. Germline V lookup: CDR1 GTSNPN, CDR2 SVGIG (reference sequence).

The chain employs TRBV9 and TRBJ2-7; the D gene is possibly TRBD2 (5 bases). The CDR3 contains 13 residues. CDR1 is SGDLS and CDR2 is YYNGEE in the germline V gene. V lost 0 bases, J lost 3 bases, and 7 bases lay in between. This CDR3 reads CASSVGGNYEQYF. CDR3 DNA sequence: TGTGCCAGCAGCGTAGGAGGGAACTACGAGCAGTACTTC.